These T cell receptor beta chains were read from a single sample in a study of shared clonotypes between healthy human individuals. The protocol was immunoSEQ multiplex PCR, while the TCRdb copy is restricted to in-frame clones and leaves out a portion. The top ten clones hold around 1.2% of a sample with some 2 million clones, roughly 95% of them seen once. The material sequenced was naive CD8+ T cells sorted from blood. The receptor source for this set is a man between 18 and 29 years old in good health. CDR3s include the opening cysteine and the closing phenylalanine or tryptophan. D genes are given only for firm matches. The size of a clone is reported for some rows only, either as once, few or many, or as a class for expanded clones.

V	size	J	D	CDR3	DNA
TRBV7-2	once	TRBJ2-7	NA	CASSFGLEQYF	TGTGCCAGCAGCTTCGGCCTCGAGCAGTACTTC
TRBV4-1	NA	TRBJ2-3	NA	CASSQEPKGLYTQYF	TGCGCCAGCAGCCAAGAACCCAAAGGTCTATATACGCAGTATTTT
TRBV5-4	NA	TRBJ2-2	NA	CASSFGRAYTGELFF	TGTGCCAGCAGCTTTGGCAGGGCATACACCGGGGAGCTGTTTTTT
TRBV7-9	NA	TRBJ1-2	NA	CASSLSGYGYTF	TGTGCCAGCAGCTTATCAGGCTATGGCTACACCTTC
TRBV4-1	NA	TRBJ1-5	TRBD1	CASSQFVRGNQPQHF	TGCGCCAGCAGCCAATTCGTCAGGGGGAATCAGCCCCAGCATTTT
TRBV5-4	NA	TRBJ2-1	NA	CASSPERLAYNEQFF	TGTGCCAGCAGCCCGGAGCGTTTAGCCTACAATGAGCAGTTCTTC
TRBV28	NA	TRBJ1-1	NA	CASSFGETEAFF	TGTGCCAGCAGTTTCGGGGAGACTGAAGCTTTCTTT
TRBV6-5	NA	TRBJ2-2	TRBD2	CASSSGLAGGIGELFF	TGTGCCAGCAGTTCGGGACTAGCGGGAGGAATCGGGGAGCTGTTTTTT
TRBV4-1	NA	TRBJ2-7	NA	CASSPLGQISGNPSLPYEQYF	TGCGCCAGCAGCCCTTTAGGACAGATAAGCGGGAACCCTTCCCTGCCCTACGAGCAGTACTTC
TRBV13	NA	TRBJ1-2	TRBD1	CASSSGQGGSKYGYTF	TGTGCCAGCAGCTCGGGACAGGGGGGTTCTAAATATGGCTACACCTTC
TRBV19	NA	TRBJ2-7	NA	CASEAGPSYEQYF	TGTGCCAGTGAGGCAGGGCCATCCTACGAGCAGTACTTC
TRBV10-3	NA	TRBJ1-2	NA	CAIFLTEGSNYGYTF	TGTGCCATCTTTCTAACTGAAGGCTCTAACTATGGCTACACCTTC
TRBV10-3	NA	TRBJ1-1	NA	CAISETGRTEAFF	TGTGCCATCAGTGAGACCGGGAGGACTGAAGCTTTCTTT
TRBV10-3	NA	TRBJ1-3	NA	CAISDSGKLKNTIYF	TGTGCCATCAGTGATTCCGGGAAACTGAAAAACACCATATATTTT
TRBV7-9	NA	TRBJ2-7	TRBD2	CASSPGLAGPQYF	TGTGCCAGCAGCCCCGGACTAGCGGGACCTCAGTACTTC
TRBV4-1	NA	TRBJ2-7	TRBD1	CASTLTGTAYEQYF	TGCGCCAGCACCTTGACAGGGACGGCCTACGAGCAGTACTTC
TRBV25-1	few	TRBJ1-2	TRBD1	CASSSGGGYTF	TGTGCCAGCAGTTCAGGGGGTGGCTACACCTTC
TRBV30	NA	TRBJ1-5	NA	CAWSAGYHSNQPQHF	TGTGCCTGGAGTGCAGGTTACCATAGCAATCAGCCCCAGCATTTT
TRBV11-2	NA	TRBJ1-1	NA	CASSHRVGAGITEAFF	TGTGCCAGCAGCCATCGCGTGGGGGCGGGGATAACTGAAGCTTTCTTT
TRBV27	NA	TRBJ2-7	NA	CASSGGIRYEQYF	TGTGCCAGCAGTGGGGGAATCCGCTACGAGCAGTACTTC
TRBV7-7	NA	TRBJ2-5	TRBD1	CASSSTGAETQYF	TGTGCTAGCAGCTCTACAGGGGCGGAGACCCAGTACTTC
TRBV27	NA	TRBJ2-5	NA	CASSWGVEAQYF	TGTGCCAGCAGTTGGGGAGTTGAGGCCCAGTACTTC
TRBV15	NA	TRBJ2-1	NA	CATSRDRGLTNNEQFF	TGTGCCACCAGCAGAGACAGGGGTCTCACGAACAATGAGCAGTTCTTC
TRBV25-1	NA	TRBJ1-1	TRBD1	CARATGEYILVNTEAFF	TGTGCCAGAGCGACAGGGGAGTATATTTTGGTGAACACTGAAGCTTTCTTT
TRBV4-1	NA	TRBJ2-7	NA	CASSQDKGEEQYF	TGCGCCAGCAGCCAAGATAAGGGTGAAGAGCAGTACTTC
TRBV11-2	NA	TRBJ1-1	NA	CASRGSPEITEAFF	TGTGCCAGCCGGGGCAGCCCAGAGATTACTGAAGCTTTCTTT
TRBV27	NA	TRBJ2-7	TRBD2	CASQNLAANEQYF	TGTGCCAGCCAAAACCTAGCGGCTAACGAGCAGTACTTC
TRBV11-2	NA	TRBJ2-7	TRBD1	CASSLDASTGVYEQYF	TGTGCCAGCAGCTTAGATGCGTCGACAGGGGTCTACGAGCAGTACTTC
TRBV7-9	NA	TRBJ2-7	NA	CASSLAGRAAGNEQYF	TGTGCCAGCAGCTTAGCCGGGCGGGCGGCCGGGAACGAGCAGTACTTC
TRBV27	NA	TRBJ1-5	NA	CASSLVGNFGNQPQHF	TGTGCCAGCAGTTTAGTTGGGAACTTCGGGAATCAGCCCCAGCATTTT
TRBV5-6	NA	TRBJ2-1	TRBD2	CASSFLTSGSYNEQFF	TGTGCCAGCAGCTTTCTAACTAGCGGTTCTTACAATGAGCAGTTCTTC
TRBV7-9	NA	TRBJ2-3	NA	CASTPWAGGRSTDTQYF	TGTGCCAGCACCCCCTGGGCAGGGGGGAGAAGCACAGATACGCAGTATTTT
TRBV30	NA	TRBJ1-5	NA	CAWSLSSNQPQHF	TGTGCCTGGTCTCTGTCGTCCAATCAGCCCCAGCATTTT
TRBV9	NA	TRBJ2-3	TRBD2	CASRGLAGGRADTQYF	TGTGCCAGCAGAGGACTAGCGGGGGGGCGCGCAGATACGCAGTATTTT
TRBV29-1	NA	TRBJ2-6	NA	CSVVQGSGANVLTF	TGCAGCGTTGTGCAGGGGAGCGGGGCCAACGTCCTGACTTTC
TRBV4-1	NA	TRBJ2-1	NA	CASSQEGRNNEQFF	TGCGCCAGCAGCCAAGAAGGGCGGAACAATGAGCAGTTCTTC
TRBV5-6	NA	TRBJ2-1	TRBD1	CASSLIQGEPYNEQFF	TGTGCCAGCAGCTTGATCCAGGGGGAACCCTACAATGAGCAGTTCTTC
TRBV5-6	NA	TRBJ1-1	TRBD1	CASSSTPGGQAFF	TGTGCCAGCAGCTCAACTCCAGGGGGTCAAGCTTTCTTT
TRBV28	NA	TRBJ2-7	NA	CASNIGQTYEQYF	TGTGCCAGCAACATAGGCCAAACCTACGAGCAGTACTTC
TRBV11-2	NA	TRBJ2-1	NA	CASSLSPQEDNEQFF	TGTGCCAGCAGCTTATCGCCCCAGGAGGACAATGAGCAGTTCTTC
TRBV7-2	NA	TRBJ2-1	TRBD1	CASSDRAEQFF	TGTGCCAGCAGCGACAGGGCAGAGCAGTTCTTC
TRBV4-1	NA	TRBJ1-2	NA	CASSQVGQSYGYTF	TGCGCCAGCAGCCAAGTAGGCCAGTCCTATGGCTACACCTTC
TRBV9	NA	TRBJ2-7	TRBD1	CASSPPGQGALYEQYF	TGTGCCAGCAGCCCCCCGGGACAGGGGGCCCTCTACGAGCAGTACTTC
TRBV18	NA	TRBJ2-7	NA	CASRPHGGEQYF	TGTGCCAGTCGCCCACACGGAGGCGAGCAGTACTTC